This section outlines one T cell receptor (beta chain) sequence together with its context. In the study's own analysis: For nucleated cells, counts were estimated from reference gene primer amplification. TCRdb keeps only in-frame clones here, not all; method: immunoSEQ multiplex PCR. That table furnishes V, J and clone size, whereas the DNA furnished D and trimming. The sample includes 430,000 or so clones, 70% to 90% of them seen just once. This sample stems from a study of blood T cell repertoires in COVID-19. Study-level background: T cells, B-cell-depleted T cells, or PBMCs supplied cDNA or gDNA.

This CDR3 region has 14 residues. Trimming removed 4 bases at V and 2 bases at J, with 13 bases between. Germline CDR1 SGDLS, CDR2 YYNGEE. Clinical histories supplied by participants themselves formed the basis of cohort assignment. A case of COVID-19 had been met by exposed participants within 2 weeks before study entry. The genes are TRBV9 and TRBJ2-7; a possible D gene is TRBD2 (5 bases). Sequencing input: PBMCs or T cells enriched from blood (not recorded which). The clonotype originates from a woman aged 18-30 years who had been exposed to COVID-19. Here the CDR3 DNA reads TGTGCCAGCAGCCTCCTTGACGGGGCCTACGAGCAGTACTTC. Protein product: CASSLLDGAYEQYF.